The T cell receptor (beta chain) under discussion was sequenced for a study of cytomegalovirus exposure and HLA in healthy donors. Notes on the study in general: Researchers reported that a few CMV-associated chains were confirmed in vitro as CMV antigen-specific. TCR beta sequences reportedly predicted most subjects' HLA-A and HLA-B alleles accurately.

Primers included in the PCR were 60 Vbeta and 13 Jbeta primers. Assay used: immunoSEQ multiplex PCR; TCRdb lists only in-frame clones, some missing. The data hold 240,000 or so clones, with around 76% observed a single time. About this clone itself: Its antigen is currently unknown.

Germline V gives CDR1 SNHLY, CDR2 FYNNEI. The CDR3 runs 15 residues. V trimming: 6 bases; J trimming: 5 bases; junction bases outside the gene matches: 10. The TCR comes from a woman in her thirties or forties in good health and CMV-seropositive. J is TRBJ2-7 and V is TRBV2, with 10 nucleotides matching TRBD2. The material sequenced was PBMCs. CDR3 bases: TGTGCCAGCAGGCCAAAGCGGGGGGGCGGCCACGAGCAGTACTTC. Translated, it gives CASRPKRGGGHEQYF.